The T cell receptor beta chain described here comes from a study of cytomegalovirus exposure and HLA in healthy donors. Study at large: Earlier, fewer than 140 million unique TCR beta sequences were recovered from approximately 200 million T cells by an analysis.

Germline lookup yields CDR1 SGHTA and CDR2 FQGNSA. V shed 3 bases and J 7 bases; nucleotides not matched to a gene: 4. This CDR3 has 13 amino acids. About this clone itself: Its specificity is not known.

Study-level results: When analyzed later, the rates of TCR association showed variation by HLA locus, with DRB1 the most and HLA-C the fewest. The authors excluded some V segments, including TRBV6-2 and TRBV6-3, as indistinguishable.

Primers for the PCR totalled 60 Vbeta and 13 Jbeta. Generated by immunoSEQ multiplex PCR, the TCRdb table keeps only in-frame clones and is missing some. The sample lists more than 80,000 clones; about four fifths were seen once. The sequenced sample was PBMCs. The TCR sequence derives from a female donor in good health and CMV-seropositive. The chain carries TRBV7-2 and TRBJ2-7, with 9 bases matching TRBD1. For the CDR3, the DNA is TGTGCCAGCAGCTTGGGGACAGGGAGAGAGCAGTACTTC. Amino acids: CASSLGTGREQYF.